The sequence of this T cell receptor beta chain was determined in a study of technical replicates of blood from a few donors. The V gene end was trimmed by 5 bases and the J gene end by 6 bases; junction bases not matched to a gene: 8. Germline V gives CDR1 SGHVS, CDR2 FNYEAQ. The CDR3 is 14 amino acids. Produced via immunoSEQ multiplex PCR; TCRdb's table is partial and in-frame only. The data show about 64,000 clones, 70% to 90% seen once. This clone has just a few counts. J is TRBJ1-1 and V is TRBV7-6, with 8 nucleotides matching TRBD1. The TCR was taken from a human donor in good health. Some clones in this sample may be carry-over from other donors' samples. Sequenced input: PBMCs. This chain's CDR3 is CASSPDRENSEAFF. CDR3 coding DNA: TGTGCCAGCAGCCCGGACAGGGAGAATTCTGAAGCTTTCTTT.